This T cell receptor beta chain was sequenced during a study of blood T cell repertoires in COVID-19. Study overall: COVID-19 samples from acute and convalescent phases originated in the United States, Italy and Spain. T cells, B-cell-depleted T cells, or PBMCs provided the cDNA or gDNA that served as material.

Per the original methods: Nucleated cell counts were estimated from reference gene primer amplification. TCRdb's copy holds only in-frame clones and misses some; the assay was immunoSEQ multiplex PCR. V, J and clone size are taken as reported in that table, and D and trimming were inferred from the DNA itself. The sample lists 200,000 to 250,000 clones, around 84% occurring once. J was trimmed by 8 bases and V by 5 bases; bases with no gene match: 7. The CDR3 loop spans 13 amino acids. The germline V gene has CDR1 MNHEY and CDR2 SVGAGI. This rearrangement joins TRBV6-5 to TRBJ1-2; TRBD1 agrees at 8 bases. The clonotype comes from a man aged 30-40 years with active or convalescent COVID-19. Sequenced sample: peripheral blood. CDR3 sequence: CASSQSRGLGYTF. The CDR3 coding sequence is TGTGCCAGCAGTCAATCCAGGGGGCTGGGCTACACCTTC.